The rows below give T cell receptor beta chains drawn from one sample of a study of cytomegalovirus exposure and HLA in healthy donors. Data came from immunoSEQ multiplex PCR; TCRdb stores just in-frame clones and leaves some out. The data show roughly 230,000 clones, with 85% to 95% seen just once and about 1.7% held by the top ten. The specimen sequenced was PBMCs. These receptor sequences come from a girl aged 2-10 years in good health and CMV-seronegative. Each CDR3 is given with its conserved first and last residue. Fields, in order: clone size, V gene, J gene, D gene, CDR3 length, CDR3 DNA, CDR3 protein. D genes are given only for firm matches. Where a row states a size, it is once, few, many or the class of an expanded clone; other rows omit it.

size: .; V: TRBV6-5; J: TRBJ1-2; D: .; length: 16; DNA: TGTGCCAGCAGTTACTCCCAGTTCGCGGGTAACTATGGCTACACCTTC; CDR3: CASSYSQFAGNYGYTF
size: .; V: TRBV4-1; J: TRBJ1-5; D: TRBD1; length: 15; DNA: TGCGCCAGCAGCCAAGCGGGACAGAGCAATCAGCCCCAGCATTTT; CDR3: CASSQAGQSNQPQHF
size: .; V: TRBV6-4; J: TRBJ1-2; D: .; length: 15; DNA: TGTGCCAGCAGACCTTCAGACACCTTCAACTATGGCTACACCTTC; CDR3: CASRPSDTFNYGYTF
size: .; V: TRBV7-9; J: TRBJ1-4; D: TRBD1; length: 15; DNA: TGTGCCAGCAGCCGACCGGGACAGGGAGAAGAAAAACTGTTTTTT; CDR3: CASSRPGQGEEKLFF
size: .; V: TRBV6-6; J: TRBJ2-1; D: .; length: 15; DNA: TGTGCCAGCAGTGGAAACTATGAAGTCAACGGGGAGCAGTTCTTC; CDR3: CASSGNYEVNGEQFF
size: .; V: TRBV29-1; J: TRBJ2-5; D: TRBD1; length: 14; DNA: TGCAGCGTTGGGGCAACAGGGGGCAAGGAGACCCAGTACTTC; CDR3: CSVGATGGKETQYF
size: .; V: TRBV2; J: TRBJ2-7; D: .; length: 12; DNA: TGTGCCAGCAGTGAACAGTCTTACGAGCAGTACTTC; CDR3: CASSEQSYEQYF
size: .; V: TRBV11-2; J: TRBJ2-5; D: .; length: 14; DNA: TGTGCCAGCAGCTTAGCGGTCGGCCAAGAGACCCAGTACTTC; CDR3: CASSLAVGQETQYF
size: .; V: TRBV18; J: TRBJ1-5; D: TRBD1; length: 14; DNA: TGTGCCAGCTCGCGAACAGGGGCCAATCAGCCCCAGCATTTT; CDR3: CASSRTGANQPQHF
size: .; V: TRBV5-6; J: TRBJ2-3; D: .; length: 16; DNA: TGTGCCAGCAGCTTGGGAGCGGTCTCTAGCACAGATACGCAGTATTTT; CDR3: CASSLGAVSSTDTQYF
size: .; V: TRBV19; J: TRBJ1-1; D: TRBD1; length: 13; DNA: TGTGCCAGTAGTGACAGGGGTCGGGCTGAAGCTTTCTTT; CDR3: CASSDRGRAEAFF
size: .; V: TRBV7-9; J: TRBJ1-3; D: .; length: 13; DNA: TGTGCCAGCAACGGACCGAGGGTGAACACCATATATTTT; CDR3: CASNGPRVNTIYF
size: .; V: TRBV19; J: TRBJ1-1; D: .; length: 16; DNA: TGTGCCAGTGCTGCCCGCCCGGGGGAGCGGGGCACTGAAGCTTTCTTT; CDR3: CASAARPGERGTEAFF
size: .; V: TRBV6-1; J: TRBJ2-7; D: TRBD2; length: 14; DNA: TGTGCCAGCAGTGAAATGGGGACTAGAGATGAGCAGTACTTC; CDR3: CASSEMGTRDEQYF
size: .; V: TRBV2; J: TRBJ2-2; D: TRBD1; length: 15; DNA: TGTGCCAGCAGTGAAACAGGGGGCTACACCGGGGAGCTGTTTTTT; CDR3: CASSETGGYTGELFF
size: .; V: TRBV4-2; J: TRBJ1-1; D: .; length: 16; DNA: TGTGCCAGCAGCCGGTTCGACAGGCAGGTGAACACTGAAGCTTTCTTT; CDR3: CASSRFDRQVNTEAFF
size: once; V: TRBV29-1; J: TRBJ2-7; D: .; length: 11; DNA: TGCAGCGTTCCAGGGGTGTACGAGCAGTACTTC; CDR3: CSVPGVYEQYF
size: .; V: TRBV6-5; J: TRBJ1-1; D: TRBD1; length: 14; DNA: TGTGCCAGCAAAATCGACAGGGAGAACACTGAAGCTTTCTTT; CDR3: CASKIDRENTEAFF
size: .; V: TRBV10-3; J: TRBJ2-1; D: TRBD2; length: 19; DNA: TGTGCCATCAGTGACACGGGACTAGCGGACCTAAGCTCCTACAATGAGCAGTTCTTC; CDR3: CAISDTGLADLSSYNEQFF
size: .; V: TRBV27; J: TRBJ1-1; D: .; length: 13; DNA: TGTGCCAGCAGTTCTGGACAGAACACTGAAGCTTTCTTT; CDR3: CASSSGQNTEAFF
size: .; V: TRBV19; J: TRBJ2-7; D: TRBD2; length: 14; DNA: TGTGCCAGTAGTATAGCGGGACTAGCCTACGAGCAGTACTTC; CDR3: CASSIAGLAYEQYF
size: .; V: TRBV29-1; J: TRBJ1-1; D: .; length: 11; DNA: TGCAGCGTTCCGGTGAACACTGAAGCTTTCTTT; CDR3: CSVPVNTEAFF
size: .; V: TRBV19; J: TRBJ1-3; D: .; length: 14; DNA: TGTGCCAGTCAGGACGGAGGCTCTGGAAACACCATATATTTT; CDR3: CASQDGGSGNTIYF
size: .; V: TRBV4-2; J: TRBJ1-2; D: .; length: 14; DNA: TGTGCCAGCAGCGCAGGGGTCCAAAACTATGGCTACACCTTC; CDR3: CASSAGVQNYGYTF
size: .; V: TRBV30; J: TRBJ2-1; D: .; length: 13; DNA: TGTGCCTGGAGTGTCGGTTCCTACAATGAGCAGTTCTTC; CDR3: CAWSVGSYNEQFF
size: .; V: TRBV27; J: TRBJ1-4; D: .; length: 15; DNA: TGTGCCAGCAGTTACTCCCCCGGGACTAATGAAAAACTGTTTTTT; CDR3: CASSYSPGTNEKLFF
size: .; V: TRBV6-1; J: TRBJ2-7; D: .; length: 16; DNA: TGTGCCAGCAGTGAAGGTGGCAGACTTAGCTCCTACGAGCAGTACTTC; CDR3: CASSEGGRLSSYEQYF
size: .; V: TRBV11-3; J: TRBJ2-3; D: .; length: 17; DNA: TGTGCCAGCAGCCTCGATTCCGGACTTGCGTTCCTAGATACGCAGTATTTT; CDR3: CASSLDSGLAFLDTQYF
size: .; V: TRBV19; J: TRBJ2-3; D: TRBD2; length: 15; DNA: TGTGCCAGTAGCCGACTAGCGGGAGAGGCAGATACGCAGTATTTT; CDR3: CASSRLAGEADTQYF
size: .; V: TRBV7-9; J: TRBJ2-1; D: .; length: 15; DNA: TGTGCCAGCAGCTTAGGGGGCGGATTATACAATGAGCAGTTCTTC; CDR3: CASSLGGGLYNEQFF
size: .; V: TRBV14; J: TRBJ2-5; D: TRBD2; length: 20; DNA: TGTGCCAGCAGCAGGATCCCGGGAGGTGCGCTAACTTACCTCCAAGAGACCCAGTACTTC; CDR3: CASSRIPGGALTYLQETQYF
size: .; V: TRBV6-6; J: TRBJ1-2; D: .; length: 14; DNA: TGTGCCAGCAGTTACGGCAGACACCCCTATGGCTACACCTTC; CDR3: CASSYGRHPYGYTF
size: .; V: TRBV7-8; J: TRBJ2-1; D: .; length: 13; DNA: TGTGCCAGCAGCCCCGGGACAATTGGTGAGCAGTTCTTC; CDR3: CASSPGTIGEQFF